This T cell receptor beta chain derives from a study of Graves' ophthalmopathy and Graves' hyperthyroidism. Study results and caveats: In blood appeared most of the expanded thyroid clonotypes whose frequency exceeded 0.001.

The germline CDR1 and CDR2 sequences are SQVTM and ANQGSEA. With V trimmed by 7 bases and J by 1 base, 5 bases remained unmatched. The CDR3 length is 13 residues. RNA transcripts provided the template for amplifying TCR beta CDR3 regions. Second-round multiplex PCR came after a first-round RT-PCR that employed HTBI primers. TCRdb re-called the multiplex PCR reads through MiXCR, storing one row per CDR3 protein. The top ten clones hold 44% of a sample with 740,000 or so distinct CDR3 sequences, approximately 40% of them seen once. To note about this clonotype: The antigen remains undetermined.

Sample: peripheral blood. The sequence was obtained from an adult man with Graves' ophthalmopathy. The V and J genes are TRBV29-1 and TRBJ1-1, with 8 bases aligning to TRBD1. CDR3 loop: CSASGTGNTEAFF. CDR3 DNA: TGCAGCGCATCCGGGACAGGGAACACTGAAGCTTTCTTT.